The entry below describes one TCR beta chain. The antigen is undetermined. The sample comes from a study of T cell repertoires in cytomegalovirus infection. Turning to the study itself: Recently identified HLA-C-restricted CMV epitopes were used, and well-studied HLA-B-restricted CMV epitopes were used as well. CMV infection plus the matching HLA type was flagged by public TCR beta signatures.

Whole-study findings and limits: HLA-C-restricted CMV clonotypes gave the most frequent clonotype in two of eight donors. Public TCR beta family frequency separated CMV-and-HLA carriers, including in an independent cohort.

TCRdb passed the reads through MiXCR, listing each CDR3 protein once. The data hold around 800,000 distinct CDR3 sequences, with about 33% observed a single time. With 3 bases removed from V and 0 bases from J, the gap between germline ends came to 9 bases. The CDR3 contains 15 residues. The chain joins TRBV12-3 or TRBV12-4 to TRBJ1-5; D is ambiguous. The sample was cultured CD8+ T cells from PBMCs, taken from culture after CMV antigen stimulation. The TCR comes from a human donor in good health (CMV status not recorded). Some clones in this sample may be carry-over from other donors' samples. CDR3 DNA sequence: TGTGCCAGCAGTTTCGGGTCCACTAGCAATCAGCCCCAGCATTTT. The encoded protein is CASSFGSTSNQPQHF.